The sequence of this T cell receptor beta chain was determined in a study of OX40 agonist ivuxolimab in advanced cancers. Libraries were prepared by immunoSEQ multiplex PCR; TCRdb keeps only in-frame clonotypes and omits some of them. The sample has about 96,000 clones; 90% are singletons. Findings and caveats of the study: Low clonal expansion, among the lowest seen, marked partial responders at 0.1-3.0 mg/kg.

Concerning this clone itself: Its target is unknown.

Per germline, CDR1 SGHRS and CDR2 YFSETQ. CDR3 length: 15 residues. Trimming removed 6 bases from V and 4 bases from J; junction bases left unmatched: 13. The TCR sequence derives from an adult with an advanced solid tumor such as melanoma, head and neck, liver or kidney cancer. The sequencing here drew on CD4+ or CD8+ T cells sorted from blood, taken in a trial of the OX40 agonist ivuxolimab. This rearrangement joins TRBV5-1 to TRBJ2-7, with 7 bases matching TRBD2. The CDR3 reads CASTLDPGGLYEQYF. The DNA of the CDR3 is TGCGCCAGCACGTTGGATCCGGGGGGTTTGTACGAGCAGTACTTC.